Listed here are 32 T cell receptor beta chains from one sample, sequenced in a study of spatial heterogeneity in lung cancer. TCRdb passed the 5' RACE reads through MiXCR, listing each CDR3 protein once. The sample has tens of thousands of distinct CDR3 sequences, approximately 6.2% seen once. Described time point: sample taken at primary tumor resection. Sequenced material: PBMCs, taken at surgery. Receptors originate from a female donor with early-stage non-small cell lung cancer.

This clonotype was observed a few times. The rearrangement joins TRBV12-3 or TRBV12-4 to TRBJ1-6, with D tentatively TRBD1 (6 bases). The CDR3 covers 13 residues. The germline V and J ends were trimmed by 8 bases and 9 bases, with 14 bases remaining between them. The CDR3 spells CASGGRSFSPLHF. The CDR3 DNA sequence: TGTGCCAGCGGGGGGCGTTCTTTTTCACCCCTCCACTTT.

A few counts support this clonotype. The rearrangement uses TRBV11-3 and TRBJ2-4; perhaps TRBD1 as D (5 bases). V gave up 3 bases and J gave up 5 bases, with 8 bases separating them. The CDR3 is 13 residues long. The germline V gene has CDR1 SGHNT and CDR2 YENEEA. CDR3 nucleotides: TGTGCCAGCAGCTTCTCAGGGCAAAACATTCAGTACTTC. This translates into CASSFSGQNIQYF.

The chain combines TRBV7-9 with TRBJ1-5; 12 nucleotides agree with TRBD1. V lost 5 bases and J lost 5; bases outside the gene matches: 16. CDR3 length: 19 amino acids. Germline V CDR1 and CDR2: SEHNR, FQNEAQ (reference sequence). The CDR3 loop reads CASSRTTGTGGDPYQPQHF. The CDR3, as DNA: TGTGCCAGCAGCCGCACGACCGGGACAGGGGGCGATCCCTATCAGCCCCAGCATTTT.

The genes are TRBV29-1 and TRBJ2-1; 8 nucleotides match TRBD1. V lost 7 bases and J lost 7; bases outside the gene matches: 15. This CDR3 has 15 residues. The V gene's germline CDR1 is SQVTM and CDR2 ANQGSEA. The DNA for the CDR3 is TGCAGCGCCCAAAGGGACAGGCTTTTTTTGAATGAGCAGTTCTTC. Translation: CSAQRDRLFLNEQFF.

The V call is TRBV3-1, the J call TRBJ1-2, with D perhaps matching TRBD1 (6 bases). This CDR3 contains 13 residues. Germline CDR1 reads LGHDT; CDR2 reads YNNKEL (reference sequence). Trimming cost V 5 bases and J 4 bases, with 11 bases left between them. CDR3 DNA: TGTGCCAGCAGCTACAGGGAAGGCTATGGCTACACCTTC. Protein: CASSYREGYGYTF.

This clonotype was seen ten or more times. V is TRBV7-3 and J is TRBJ2-3; 9 bases map to TRBD1. Germline V CDR1 and CDR2: SGHTA, FQGTGA. This CDR3 has 14 amino acids. The ends lost 5 bases at V and 1 base at J; junction bases unmatched: 1. CDR3 protein: CASSRDRGTDTQYF. CDR3 DNA: TGTGCCAGCAGCCGGGACAGGGGCACAGATACGCAGTATTTT.

The V gene is TRBV6-5, the J gene TRBJ1-2; no reliable D call. In germline, CDR1 is MNHEY, CDR2 SVGAGI. Trimming took 7 bases from V and 4 from J, leaving 10 bases between them. The CDR3 has 12 amino acids. CDR3 amino acids: CASTRSGYGYTF. DNA for the CDR3: TGTGCCAGCACCCGAAGCGGCTATGGCTACACCTTC.

V gene TRBV5-4 combines with J gene TRBJ2-3; D is unclear. The CDR3 extends over 12 amino acids. V was clipped by 4 bases and J by 4 bases, with 7 bases between them. Germline values: CDR1 SGHNT, CDR2 YYREEE (reference sequence). CDR3 in DNA: TGTGCCAGCAGCAAAGAGGCAGATACGCAGTATTTT. Its translation: CASSKEADTQYF.

At least ten counts were recorded for this clonotype. V gene TRBV29-1 combines with J gene TRBJ2-7; D possibly corresponds to TRBD1 (7 bases). From germline, CDR1 is SQVTM and CDR2 ANQGSEA. Trimming removed 4 bases from V and 6 bases from J, with 19 bases in between. CDR3 size: 14 residues. The CDR3 loop reads CSVGSAPGGREQYF. For the CDR3, the DNA is TGCAGCGTTGGATCCGCCCCAGGGGGGCGCGAGCAGTACTTC.

This clonotype came up many times. The chain uses TRBV9 and TRBJ2-1; 11 bases line up with TRBD2. The V segment lost 3 bases and the J segment 4 bases; nucleotides outside the gene matches: 3. The CDR3 contains 15 residues. CDR1 and CDR2 from the germline V gene are SGDLS and YYNGEE. This CDR3 is CASSETSGEYNEQFF. DNA for the CDR3: TGTGCCAGCAGCGAGACTAGCGGGGAGTACAATGAGCAGTTCTTC.

This clonotype appeared many times. The gene calls are TRBV20-1 and TRBJ1-1; possibly TRBD1 for D (5 bases). Deletions cut 1 base from V and 2 bases from J, with 11 bases between. The CDR3 covers 14 residues. CDR1 and CDR2 (germline): DFQATT, SNEGSKA (reference sequence). In DNA form, the CDR3 reads TGCAGTGCTAGAGGGGACGTTTCAAACACTGAAGCTTTCTTT. It yields the protein CSARGDVSNTEAFF.

V and J are TRBV6-2 or TRBV6-3 and TRBJ1-4; perhaps TRBD1 as D (5 bases). With 6 bases removed from V and 3 bases from J, the gap between germline ends came to 14 bases. Germline CDR1 MNHEY, CDR2 SVGEGT. This CDR3 has 15 residues. The CDR3 DNA follows: TGTGCCAGCAGAAGGGACGGGGCAGCTAATGAAAAACTGTTTTTT. Protein sequence: CASRRDGAANEKLFF.

This chain joins TRBV2 and TRBJ2-2; 7 bases are a match to TRBD1. CDR1 is SNHLY, CDR2 FYNNEI, per germline. This CDR3 comprises 13 residues. The V segment lost 6 bases and the J segment 12 bases; nucleotides outside the gene matches: 10. CDR3 sequence: CASRLGQGDQLFF. The CDR3 DNA reads TGTGCCAGCAGGTTGGGGCAGGGGGATCAGCTGTTTTTT. The whole variable domain, remainder taken from reference TRBV2 and TRBJ2-2, is EPEVTQTPSHQVTQMGQEVILRCVPISNHLYFYWYRQILGQKVEFLVSFYNNEISEKSEIFDDQFSVERPDGSNFTLKIRSTKLEDSAMYFCASRLGQGDQLFFGEGSRLTVL.

This clonotype was seen a few times. The genes are TRBV5-1 and TRBJ1-3; D call uncertain. Germline V CDR1 and CDR2: SGHRS, YFSETQ. The CDR3 totals 16 residues. V was pared by 2 bases and J by 0 bases, with 12 bases between. CDR3 protein: CASSFGPLTSGNTIYF. The CDR3 nucleotides read TGCGCCAGCAGCTTTGGACCGCTCACCTCTGGAAACACCATATATTTT.

This clonotype was observed many times. DNA for the CDR3: TGTGCCAGCAGCTTTGGGACTAGCGAAAATGAGCAGTTCTTC. The encoded protein is CASSFGTSENEQFF. V usage is TRBV7-3 and J usage is TRBJ2-1; 10 bases agree with TRBD2. Per the germline V gene, CDR1 is SGHTA and CDR2 is FQGTGA. V shed 3 bases, J shed 7 bases, and the junction held 3 bases outside the gene matches. The CDR3 is made up of 14 amino acids.

The V and J genes are TRBV28 and TRBJ1-2; 9 nucleotides align to TRBD1. The germline CDR1 and CDR2 sequences are MDHEN and SYDVKM. CDR3 length: 18 amino acids. V lost 4 bases, J lost 9 bases, and 21 bases stayed unmatched. The CDR3: CASSSVPGQGRPSIRYTF. The CDR3 region has the DNA TGTGCCAGCAGTTCAGTCCCGGGACAGGGTCGGCCTTCCATTCGCTACACCTTC.

In its sample, this clonotype was seen a few times. The chain carries TRBV5-5 and TRBJ1-6, with a possible D match to TRBD1 (5 bases). This CDR3 region has 14 residues. Germline loops: CDR1 SGHKS, CDR2 YYEKEE (reference sequence). V shed 7 bases and J shed 5 bases, with 13 bases lying between them. The DNA of the CDR3 is TGTGCCAGCTGGGACGCGTATAATAATTCACCCCTCCACTTT. Its protein is CASWDAYNNSPLHF.

This clonotype was seen ten or more times. The J gene is TRBJ2-3, the V gene TRBV10-1; D is possibly TRBD2 (7 bases). The CDR3 loop spans 15 amino acids. Germline lookup yields CDR1 WNHNN and CDR2 SYGVQD (reference sequence). V dropped 3 bases and J dropped 2 bases, with 12 bases sitting between them. The CDR3 bases are TGCGCCAGCAGTGACCCTGGGGGGGCCACAGATACGCAGTATTTT. Its protein product is CASSDPGGATDTQYF.

This clonotype was detected ten times or more. This chain uses TRBV20-1 with TRBJ1-1; 7 bases fit TRBD1. Germline V CDR1 and CDR2: DFQATT, SNEGSKA (reference sequence). Germline trimming cut 8 bases from V and 2 bases from J; bases unmatched to any gene: 11. This CDR3 is built from 14 residues. The CDR3 DNA reads as TGCAGTCGGACAGGTCAGCTAGGAAACACTGAAGCTTTCTTT. Translating it yields CSRTGQLGNTEAFF.

This clonotype was observed at least ten times. The rearrangement links TRBV12-3 or TRBV12-4 to TRBJ2-7; a weak D match, TRBD2 (6 bases). Trimming cost V 5 bases and J 0 bases, with 14 bases left between them. The CDR3 totals 15 residues. The CDR3 here is CASSLSGFSSYEQYF. CDR3 sequence (DNA): TGTGCCAGCAGTCTTAGCGGTTTTAGCTCCTACGAGCAGTACTTC.

This clonotype showed up many times. The chain employs TRBV6-5 and TRBJ1-1, with TRBD1 matching 7 bases. Germline V gene sequence: CDR1 MNHEY, CDR2 SVGAGI. The CDR3 consists of 13 residues. V trimming: 2 bases; J trimming: 7 bases; junction bases outside the gene matches: 4. CDR3: CASSYPGTVEAFF. CDR3 in DNA: TGTGCCAGCAGTTACCCCGGGACAGTTGAAGCTTTCTTT.

This clonotype was seen a handful of times. A read error may account for a junction end that differs from germline. The chain is built from TRBV7-9 and TRBJ1-6; D gene ambiguous. Germline values: CDR1 SEHNR, CDR2 FQNEAQ (reference sequence). The CDR3 length is 13 residues. CDR3 sequence: CANSRLNGSPLHF. DNA for the CDR3: TGTGCCAACAGCAGGTTGAATGGCTCACCCCTCCACTTT.

At least ten counts were recorded for this clonotype. V usage is TRBV5-1 and J usage is TRBJ2-5, with D possibly matching TRBD2 (6 bases). The V end lost 2 bases, the J end lost 2 bases, and 13 bases lay between the germline ends. Germline lookup yields CDR1 SGHRS and CDR2 YFSETQ. The CDR3 runs to 15 residues. The CDR3 sequence is CASSFGGVRQETQYF. For the CDR3, the DNA is TGCGCCAGCAGCTTCGGCGGGGTTCGGCAAGAGACCCAGTACTTC.

The chain couples TRBV14 to TRBJ2-3; TRBD1 agrees at 7 bases. V lost 0 bases and J lost 2; bases outside the gene matches: 8. The length of the CDR3 is 17 residues. From germline, CDR1 is SGHDN and CDR2 FVKESK. CDR3 loop: CASSQDSTGFFTDTQYF. CDR3 nucleotide sequence: TGTGCCAGCAGCCAAGATTCGACAGGGTTTTTCACAGATACGCAGTATTTT.

This clonotype was seen many times. The V and J genes are TRBV5-1 and TRBJ2-7; 8 nucleotides align to TRBD1. J was trimmed by 3 bases and V by 4 bases; bases with no gene match: 6. CDR1 is SGHRS, CDR2 YFSETQ, per germline. This CDR3 spans 14 amino acids. CDR3 bases: TGCGCCAGCAGCCAGGGACAGGCCGACTACGAGCAGTACTTC. As protein: CASSQGQADYEQYF.

This clonotype was detected a few times. The V call is TRBV12-3 or TRBV12-4, the J call TRBJ2-5; TRBD1 matches at 9 bases. The CDR3 has 19 amino acids. V was clipped by 0 bases and J by 5 bases; unmatched bases: 16. The CDR3 DNA sequence: TGTGCCAGCAGTTTAGCCTACCGGGGGACAGGGAATTTGGAGGAGACCCAGTACTTC. It codes for CASSLAYRGTGNLEETQYF.

This clonotype was observed many times. The chain couples TRBV7-9 to TRBJ2-7; no clear D. CDR1 SEHNR and CDR2 FQNEAQ come from the germline V gene (reference sequence). This CDR3 region has 14 residues. With 5 bases removed from V and 2 bases from J, the gap between germline ends came to 13 bases. CDR3 coding DNA: TGTGCCAGCAGCGCCGACATGGACCCCTACGAGCAGTACTTC. Its protein product is CASSADMDPYEQYF. Filled out from reference TRBV7-9 and TRBJ2-7, the complete variable domain reads DTGVSQNPRHKITKRGQNVTFRCDPISEHNRLYWYRQTLGQGPEFLTYFQNEAQLEKSRLLSDRFSAERPKGSFSTLEIQRTEQGDSAMYLCASSADMDPYEQYFGPGTRLTVT.

This clonotype was observed a few times. CDR3 loop: CASSFIGAQGRPPNQPQHF. CDR3 nucleotides: TGTGCCAGCAGTTTTATCGGGGCACAGGGGAGGCCCCCTAATCAGCCCCAGCATTTT. This chain links TRBV12-3 or TRBV12-4 with TRBJ1-5; 7 bases are shared with TRBD1. After removal of 3 bases from V and 4 bases from J, the junction contained 18 bases not matched to a gene. The CDR3 covers 19 residues.

In its sample, this clonotype was seen many times. CDR3: CASSLRPGQVNTEAFF. DNA of the CDR3: TGTGCCAGCAGCTTACGTCCGGGACAGGTGAACACTGAAGCTTTCTTT. This rearrangement joins TRBV11-2 to TRBJ1-1; 8 nucleotides align to TRBD1. The length of the CDR3 is 16 residues. The V gene end was trimmed by 2 bases and the J gene end by 0 bases; junction bases not matched to a gene: 5. From germline, CDR1 is SGHAT and CDR2 FQNNGV.

This chain links TRBV6-6 with TRBJ2-5, with unresolved D. Germline CDR1 is MNHNY and CDR2 is SVGAGI (reference sequence). This CDR3 has 12 residues. The V end was cut by 6 bases, the J end by 3 bases, with 8 bases between. The CDR3 bases are TGTGCCAGCAGCCCGCGAAAAGAGACCCAGTACTTC. It is translated as CASSPRKETQYF.

This clonotype was seen repeatedly, ten times or more. This chain connects TRBV6-5 to TRBJ1-3; no firm D call. In germline, CDR1 is MNHEY, CDR2 SVGAGI. The CDR3 has 15 amino acids. With 2 bases removed from V and 0 bases from J, the gap between germline ends came to 8 bases. The CDR3 is CASSYQSGSGNTIYF. CDR3 coding DNA: TGTGCCAGCAGTTACCAGAGCGGCTCTGGAAACACCATATATTTT.

This clonotype was counted ten times or more. This chain connects TRBV6-1 to TRBJ2-1, with D perhaps matching TRBD2 (5 bases). V lost 7 bases and J 8 bases, leaving 21 bases between the germline ends. Germline V CDR1 and CDR2: MNHNS, SASEGT. This CDR3 is 15 amino acids long. CDR3 in amino acids: CASTVARVGIYEQFF. The CDR3 bases are TGTGCCAGCACTGTAGCGAGGGTGGGGATCTATGAGCAGTTCTTC.